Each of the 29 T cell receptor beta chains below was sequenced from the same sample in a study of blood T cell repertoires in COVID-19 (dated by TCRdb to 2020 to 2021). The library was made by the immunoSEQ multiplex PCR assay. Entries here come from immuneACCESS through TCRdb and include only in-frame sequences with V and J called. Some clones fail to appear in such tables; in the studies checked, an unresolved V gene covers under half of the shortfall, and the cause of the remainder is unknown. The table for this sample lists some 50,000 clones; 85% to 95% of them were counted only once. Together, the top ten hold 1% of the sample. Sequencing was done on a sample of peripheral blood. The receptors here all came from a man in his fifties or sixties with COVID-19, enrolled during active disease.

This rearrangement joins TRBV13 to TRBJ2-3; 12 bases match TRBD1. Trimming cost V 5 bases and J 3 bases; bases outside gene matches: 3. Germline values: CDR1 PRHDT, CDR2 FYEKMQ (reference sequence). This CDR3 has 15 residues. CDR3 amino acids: CASSPGQGATDTQYF. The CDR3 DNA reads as TGTGCCAGCAGCCCGGGACAGGGGGCAACAGATACGCAGTATTTT.

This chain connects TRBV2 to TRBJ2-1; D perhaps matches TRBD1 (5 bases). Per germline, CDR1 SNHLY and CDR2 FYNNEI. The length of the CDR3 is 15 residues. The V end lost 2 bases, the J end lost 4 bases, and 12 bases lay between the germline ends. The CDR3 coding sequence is TGTGCCAGCAGTGAACAGGGTCTAGTTTACAATGAGCAGTTCTTC. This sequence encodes CASSEQGLVYNEQFF.

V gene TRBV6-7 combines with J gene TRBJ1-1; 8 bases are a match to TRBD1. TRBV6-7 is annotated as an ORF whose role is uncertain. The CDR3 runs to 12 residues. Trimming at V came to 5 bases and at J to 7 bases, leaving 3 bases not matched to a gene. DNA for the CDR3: TGTGCCAGCAGTGGACAGGGAGATGAAGCTTTCTTT. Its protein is CASSGQGDEAFF.

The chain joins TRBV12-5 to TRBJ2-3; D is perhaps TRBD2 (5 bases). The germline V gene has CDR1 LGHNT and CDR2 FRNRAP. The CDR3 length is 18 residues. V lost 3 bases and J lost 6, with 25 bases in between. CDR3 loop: CASGLIWVEGSQWDTQYF. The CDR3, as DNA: TGTGCTAGTGGTTTAATTTGGGTAGAGGGCTCTCAGTGGGATACGCAGTATTTT.

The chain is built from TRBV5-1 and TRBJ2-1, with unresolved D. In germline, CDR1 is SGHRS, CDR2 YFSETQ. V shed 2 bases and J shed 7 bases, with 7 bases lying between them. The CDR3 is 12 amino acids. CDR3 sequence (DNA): TGCGCCAGCAGCTTCGGTTGGAATGAGCAGTTCTTC. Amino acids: CASSFGWNEQFF.

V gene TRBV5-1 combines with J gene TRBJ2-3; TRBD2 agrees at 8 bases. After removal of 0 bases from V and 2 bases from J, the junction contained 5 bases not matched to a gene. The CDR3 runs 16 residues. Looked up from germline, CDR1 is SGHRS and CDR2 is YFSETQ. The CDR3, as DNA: TGCGCCAGCAGCTTGGGGGCAGCGGGGGCCACAGATACGCAGTATTTT. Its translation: CASSLGAAGATDTQYF.

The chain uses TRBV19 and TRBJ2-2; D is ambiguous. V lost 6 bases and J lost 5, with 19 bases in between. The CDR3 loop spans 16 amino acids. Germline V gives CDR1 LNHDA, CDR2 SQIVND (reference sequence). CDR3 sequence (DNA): TGTGCCAGTAGCGCCGTGTTAAGACTTTTTACCGGGGAGCTGTTTTTT. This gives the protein CASSAVLRLFTGELFF.

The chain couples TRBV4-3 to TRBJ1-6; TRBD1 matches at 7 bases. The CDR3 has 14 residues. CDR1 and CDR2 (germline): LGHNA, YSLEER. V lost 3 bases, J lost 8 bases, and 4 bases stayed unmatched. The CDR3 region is CASSQVGGDSPLHF. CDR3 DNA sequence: TGCGCCAGCAGCCAGGTAGGGGGCGATTCACCCCTCCACTTT.

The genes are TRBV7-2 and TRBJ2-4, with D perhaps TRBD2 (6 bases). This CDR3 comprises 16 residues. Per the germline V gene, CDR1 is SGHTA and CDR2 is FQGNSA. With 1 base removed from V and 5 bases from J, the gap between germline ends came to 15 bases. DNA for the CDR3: TGTGCCAGCAGCTTAGATCCGGGAGCGAAACAAAACATTCAGTACTTC. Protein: CASSLDPGAKQNIQYF.

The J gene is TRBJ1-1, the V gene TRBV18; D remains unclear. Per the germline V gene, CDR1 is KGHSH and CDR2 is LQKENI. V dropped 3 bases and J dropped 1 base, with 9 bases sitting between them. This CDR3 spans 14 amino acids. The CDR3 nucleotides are TGTGCCAGCTCACCGGAGGCCACGAACACTGAAGCTTTCTTT. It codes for CASSPEATNTEAFF.

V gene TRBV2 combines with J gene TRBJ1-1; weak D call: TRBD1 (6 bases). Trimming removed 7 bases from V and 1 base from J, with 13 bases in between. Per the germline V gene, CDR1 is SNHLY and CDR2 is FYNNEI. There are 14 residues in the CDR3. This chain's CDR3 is CASTMTGKNTEAFF. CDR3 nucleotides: TGTGCCAGCACCATGACAGGAAAGAACACTGAAGCTTTCTTT. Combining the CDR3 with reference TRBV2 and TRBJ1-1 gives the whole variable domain EPEVTQTPSHQVTQMGQEVILRCVPISNHLYFYWYRQILGQKVEFLVSFYNNEISEKSEIFDDQFSVERPDGSNFTLKIRSTKLEDSAMYFCASTMTGKNTEAFFGQGTRLTVV.

The CDR3 is CASSRGNEQYF. The CDR3 region has the DNA TGTGCCAGCAGCCGCGGGAACGAGCAGTACTTC. This rearrangement joins TRBV5-4 to TRBJ2-7, with D possibly TRBD2 on 6 matching bases. The CDR3 loop spans 11 amino acids. Germline loops: CDR1 SGHNT, CDR2 YYREEE (reference sequence). Trimming pared 4 bases from V and 5 bases from J, leaving 7 bases between.

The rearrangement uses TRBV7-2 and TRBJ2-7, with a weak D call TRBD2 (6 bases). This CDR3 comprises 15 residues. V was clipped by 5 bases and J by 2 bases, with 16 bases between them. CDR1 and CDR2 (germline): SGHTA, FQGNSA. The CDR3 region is CASSPGGSGPYEQYF. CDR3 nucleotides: TGTGCCAGCAGCCCGGGCGGTAGCGGACCCTACGAGCAGTACTTC. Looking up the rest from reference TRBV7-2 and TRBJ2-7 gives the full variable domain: GAGVSQSPSNKVTEKGKDVELRCDPISGHTALYWYRQSLGQGLEFLIYFQGNSAPDKSGLPSDRFSAERTGGSVSTLTIQRTQQEDSAVYLCASSPGGSGPYEQYFGPGTRLTVT.

DNA of the CDR3: TGTGCCAGTAGTTCACTAGCGGGAGCAGATACGCAGTATTTT. Protein: CASSSLAGADTQYF. V usage is TRBV19 and J usage is TRBJ2-3, with 11 bases identical to TRBD2. Per the germline V gene, CDR1 is LNHDA and CDR2 is SQIVND (reference sequence). The CDR3 runs to 14 residues. With 5 bases clipped from V and 4 bases from J, the junction kept 2 bases outside the gene matches. The complete variable domain, with remaining parts taken from reference TRBV19 and TRBJ2-3, reads DGGITQSPKYLFRKEGQNVTLSCEQNLNHDAMYWYRQDPGQGLRLIYYSQIVNDFQKGDIAEGYSVSREKKESFPLTVTSAQKNPTAFYLCASSSLAGADTQYFGPGTRLTVL.

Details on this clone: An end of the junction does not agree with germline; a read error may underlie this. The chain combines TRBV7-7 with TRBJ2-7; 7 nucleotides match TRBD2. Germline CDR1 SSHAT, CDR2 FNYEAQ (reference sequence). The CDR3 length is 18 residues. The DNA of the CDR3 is TGTGCTAGCAGCCATTTAAGGGGAGGGGCTTCATTAGCGTACGAGCAGTACTTC. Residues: CASSHLRGGASLAYEQYF.

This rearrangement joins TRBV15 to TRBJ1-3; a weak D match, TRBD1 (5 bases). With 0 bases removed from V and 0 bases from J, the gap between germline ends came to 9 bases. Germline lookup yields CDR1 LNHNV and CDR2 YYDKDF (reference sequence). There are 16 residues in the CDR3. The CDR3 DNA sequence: TGTGCCACCAGCAGAGATGTGACAGCCTCTGGAAACACCATATATTTT. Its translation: CATSRDVTASGNTIYF.

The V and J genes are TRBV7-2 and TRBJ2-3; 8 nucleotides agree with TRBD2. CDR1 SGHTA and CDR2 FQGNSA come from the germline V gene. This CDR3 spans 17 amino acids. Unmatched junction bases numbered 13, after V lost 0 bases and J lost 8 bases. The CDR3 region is CASSLAGQRGRHGTQYF. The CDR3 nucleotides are TGTGCCAGCAGCTTAGCCGGCCAGCGGGGGCGTCACGGTACGCAGTATTTT.

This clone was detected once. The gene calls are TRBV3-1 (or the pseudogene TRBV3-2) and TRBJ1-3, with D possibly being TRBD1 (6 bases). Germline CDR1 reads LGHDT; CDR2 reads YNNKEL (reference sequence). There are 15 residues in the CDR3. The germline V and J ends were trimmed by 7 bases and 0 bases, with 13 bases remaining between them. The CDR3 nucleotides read TGTGCCAGCACGGACAGCAGGATCTCTGGAAACACCATATATTTT. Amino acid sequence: CASTDSRISGNTIYF.

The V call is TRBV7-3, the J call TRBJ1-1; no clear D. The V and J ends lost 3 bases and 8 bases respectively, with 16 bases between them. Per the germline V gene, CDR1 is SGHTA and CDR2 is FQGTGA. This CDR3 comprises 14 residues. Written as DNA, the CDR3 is TGTGCCAGCAGCTTTTCCTTGGCGGGCCCCGAAGCTTTCTTT. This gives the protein CASSFSLAGPEAFF. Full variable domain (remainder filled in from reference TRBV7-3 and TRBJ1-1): GAGVSQTPSNKVTEKGKYVELRCDPISGHTALYWYRQSLGQGPEFLIYFQGTGAADDSGLPNDRFFAVRPEGSVSTLKIQRTERGDSAVYLCASSFSLAGPEAFFGQGTRLTVV.

CDR3 sequence: CASRPTSGGASEQYF. DNA for the CDR3: TGCGCCAGCAGACCGACTAGCGGGGGGGCAAGCGAGCAGTACTTC. V is TRBV5-1 and J is TRBJ2-7, with 14 bases aligning to TRBD2. V shed 5 bases, J shed 6 bases, and the junction held 7 bases outside the gene matches. The germline CDR1 and CDR2 sequences are SGHRS and YFSETQ. The CDR3 loop spans 15 amino acids.

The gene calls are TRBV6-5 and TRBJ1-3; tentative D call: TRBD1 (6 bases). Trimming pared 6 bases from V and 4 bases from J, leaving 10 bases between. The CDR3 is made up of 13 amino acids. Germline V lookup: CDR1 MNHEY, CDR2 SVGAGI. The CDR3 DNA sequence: TGTGCCAGCAGCCAGGGGACAGGAAACACCATATATTTT. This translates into CASSQGTGNTIYF.

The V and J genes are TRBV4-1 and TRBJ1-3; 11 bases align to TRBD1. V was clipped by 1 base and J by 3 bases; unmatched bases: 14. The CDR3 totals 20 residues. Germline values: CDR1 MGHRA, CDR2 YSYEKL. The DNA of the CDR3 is TGCGCCAGCAGCCAAGGCCGGTTGAGGACAGGGGGCCTATATGGAAACACCATATATTTT. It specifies CASSQGRLRTGGLYGNTIYF.

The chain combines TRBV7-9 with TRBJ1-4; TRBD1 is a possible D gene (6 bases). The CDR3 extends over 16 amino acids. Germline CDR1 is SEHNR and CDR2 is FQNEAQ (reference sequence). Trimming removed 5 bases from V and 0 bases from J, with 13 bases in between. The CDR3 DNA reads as TGTGCCAGCAGCCCGCGGGAGGGGGCAACTAATGAAAAACTGTTTTTT. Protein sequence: CASSPREGATNEKLFF.

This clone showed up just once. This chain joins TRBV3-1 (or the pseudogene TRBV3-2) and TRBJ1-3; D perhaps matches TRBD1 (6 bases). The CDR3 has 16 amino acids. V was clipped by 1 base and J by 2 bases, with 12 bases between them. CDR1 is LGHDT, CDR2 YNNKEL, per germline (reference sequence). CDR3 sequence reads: CASSQVDAGAGNTIYF. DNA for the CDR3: TGTGCCAGCAGCCAAGTGGATGCAGGGGCTGGAAACACCATATATTTT.

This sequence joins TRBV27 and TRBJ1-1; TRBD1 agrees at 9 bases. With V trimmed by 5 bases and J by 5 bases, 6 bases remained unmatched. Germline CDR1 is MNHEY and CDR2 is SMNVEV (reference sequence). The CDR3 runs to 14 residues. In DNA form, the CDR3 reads TGTGCCAGCAGTCTCGACAGGGGGTGGACTGAAGCTTTCTTT. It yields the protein CASSLDRGWTEAFF.

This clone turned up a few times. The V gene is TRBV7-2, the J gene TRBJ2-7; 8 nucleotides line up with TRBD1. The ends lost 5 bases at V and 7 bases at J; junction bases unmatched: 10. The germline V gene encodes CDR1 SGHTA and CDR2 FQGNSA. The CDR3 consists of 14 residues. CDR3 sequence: CASSADRGVGEQYF. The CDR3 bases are TGTGCCAGCAGCGCCGACAGGGGAGTAGGGGAGCAGTACTTC.

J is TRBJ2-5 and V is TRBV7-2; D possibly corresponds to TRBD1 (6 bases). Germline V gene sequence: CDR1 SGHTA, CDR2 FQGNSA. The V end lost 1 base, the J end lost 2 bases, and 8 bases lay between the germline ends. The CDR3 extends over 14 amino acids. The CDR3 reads CASSLGTVQETQYF. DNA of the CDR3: TGTGCCAGCAGCTTAGGGACAGTTCAAGAGACCCAGTACTTC.

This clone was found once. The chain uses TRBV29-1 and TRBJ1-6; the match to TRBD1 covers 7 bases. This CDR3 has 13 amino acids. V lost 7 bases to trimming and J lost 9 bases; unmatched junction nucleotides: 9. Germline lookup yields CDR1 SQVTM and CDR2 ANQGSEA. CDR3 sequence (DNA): TGCAGCGCCGGGACAGATCTGGGTTCACCCCTCCACTTT. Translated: CSAGTDLGSPLHF.

The CDR3 is CASSRGGLAGGIGTYEQYF. CDR3 bases: TGTGCCAGCTCTCGCGGGGGACTAGCGGGAGGGATCGGTACCTACGAGCAGTACTTC. This chain uses TRBV18 with TRBJ2-7; 16 bases match TRBD2. The germline V gene has CDR1 KGHSH and CDR2 LQKENI. The CDR3 is 19 amino acids. The V gene end was trimmed by 6 bases and the J gene end by 2 bases; junction bases not matched to a gene: 13.